This TCR beta chain was observed in a study of Tregs in tolerant kidney transplant recipients. The nonmyeloablative bone marrow transplants came from related graft donors, with transient mixed chimerism. Unstimulated regulatory T cells (CD4+CD25+CD127-), CD4+CD25- non-regulatory cells, CD4 and CD8 cells were FACS-sorted from thawed PBMCs. Germline lookup yields CDR1 KGHSH and CDR2 LQKENI. This CDR3 comprises 15 residues. V lost 2 bases, J lost 0 bases, and 2 bases stayed unmatched. On this clone: The read gets to within 3 residues of the CDR3 end, and the germline J gene fills in the rest.

Assay: immunoSEQ multiplex PCR; the TCRdb copy retains only in-frame clones and omits some. Found here are some 25,000 clones; the top ten clones hold about 4%. V is TRBV18 and J is TRBJ2-3; TRBD1 matches at 7 bases. The sequence came from a human patient who received a combined kidney and bone marrow transplant. The T cells may come from the graft donor. The sample was CD4+ T cells from blood (PBMCs), taken 6 months after the transplant. The part of the CDR3 DNA that was read is TGTGCCAGCTCACCAACAGGGGCGAGCACAGATACG. This codes for CASSPTGASTDT. The CDR3 reads in full as CASSPTGASTDTQYF.